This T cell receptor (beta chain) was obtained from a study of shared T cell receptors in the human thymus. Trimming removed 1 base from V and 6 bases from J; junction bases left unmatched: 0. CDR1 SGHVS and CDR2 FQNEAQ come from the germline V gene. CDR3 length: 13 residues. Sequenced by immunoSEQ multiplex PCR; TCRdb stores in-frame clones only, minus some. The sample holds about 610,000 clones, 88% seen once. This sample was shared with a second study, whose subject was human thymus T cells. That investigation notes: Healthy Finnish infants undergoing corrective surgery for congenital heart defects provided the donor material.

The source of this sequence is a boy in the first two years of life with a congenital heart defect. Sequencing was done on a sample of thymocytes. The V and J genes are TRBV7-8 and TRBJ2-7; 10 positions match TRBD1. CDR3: CASSLGDRGEQYF. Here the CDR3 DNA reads TGTGCCAGCAGCTTAGGGGACAGGGGCGAGCAGTACTTC.